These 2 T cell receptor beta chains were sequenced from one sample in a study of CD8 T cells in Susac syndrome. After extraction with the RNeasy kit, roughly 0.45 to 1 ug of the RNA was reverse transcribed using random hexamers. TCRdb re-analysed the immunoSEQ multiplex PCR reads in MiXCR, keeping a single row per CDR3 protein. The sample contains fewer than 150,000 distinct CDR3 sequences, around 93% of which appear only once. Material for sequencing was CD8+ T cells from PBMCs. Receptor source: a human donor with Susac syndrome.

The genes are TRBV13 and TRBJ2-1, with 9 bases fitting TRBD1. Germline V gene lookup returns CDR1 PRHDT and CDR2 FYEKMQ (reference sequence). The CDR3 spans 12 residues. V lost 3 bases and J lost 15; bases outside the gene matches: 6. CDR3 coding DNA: TGTGCCAGCAGCTTGACCGGGACAGGGCTGTTCTTC. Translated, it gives CASSLTGTGLFF.

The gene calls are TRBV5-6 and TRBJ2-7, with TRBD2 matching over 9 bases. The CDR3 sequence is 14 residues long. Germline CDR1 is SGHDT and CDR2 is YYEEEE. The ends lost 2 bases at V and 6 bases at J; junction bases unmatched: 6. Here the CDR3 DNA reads TGTGCCAGCAGCTTCGGGACTAGCAGGCTCGAGCAGTACTTC. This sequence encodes CASSFGTSRLEQYF.